This TCR beta chain appears in the sequencing data of a study of liver allograft versus peripheral blood T cells. Study-wide context: Intrahepatic T cell receptor repertoires from transplanted livers were compared against repertoires in recipients' peripheral blood. Whole-study results and caveats: Repertoires of T cell receptors that resided inside liver allografts reportedly differed from those in peripheral blood.

This clonotype qualifies as medium-sized. Its antigen remains unidentified. Looked up from germline, CDR1 is SGHTA and CDR2 is FQGNSA. V lost 1 base and J lost 0, with 10 bases in between. This CDR3 has 16 amino acids. TCRdb reprocessed the reads via MiXCR and lists one record per CDR3 protein. In the table there are about 7,800 distinct CDR3 sequences, 17% of which are singletons. The chain combines TRBV7-2 with TRBJ1-3, with D hard to call. The TCR sequence derives from a human patient who had a liver transplant. Some T cells may be the graft donor's. CDR3 DNA sequence: TGTGCCAGCAGCTTAGTAGCATGGGCCTCTGGAAACACCATATATTTT. Translated, it gives CASSLVAWASGNTIYF.